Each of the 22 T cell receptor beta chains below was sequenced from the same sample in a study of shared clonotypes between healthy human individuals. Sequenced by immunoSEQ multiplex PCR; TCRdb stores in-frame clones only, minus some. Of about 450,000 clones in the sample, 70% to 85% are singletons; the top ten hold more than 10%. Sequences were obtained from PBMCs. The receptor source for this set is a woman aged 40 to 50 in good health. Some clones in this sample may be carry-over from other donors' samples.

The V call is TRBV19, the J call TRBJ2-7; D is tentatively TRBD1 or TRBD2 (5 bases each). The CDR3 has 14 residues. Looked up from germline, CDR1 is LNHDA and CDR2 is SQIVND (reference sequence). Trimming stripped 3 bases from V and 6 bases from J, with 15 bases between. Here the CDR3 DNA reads TGTGCCAGTAGTATCGGGGCCAGAAGTGGCGAGCAGTACTTC. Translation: CASSIGARSGEQYF.

The CDR3 bases are TGTGCCAGCTCACCAAGTGGCGGACAAAACATTCAGTACTTC. It codes for CASSPSGGQNIQYF. The V gene is TRBV18, the J gene TRBJ2-4; no clear D. This CDR3 comprises 14 residues. The germline CDR1 and CDR2 sequences are KGHSH and LQKENI. Trimming took off 2 bases at V and 5 bases at J, with 10 bases between the two ends.

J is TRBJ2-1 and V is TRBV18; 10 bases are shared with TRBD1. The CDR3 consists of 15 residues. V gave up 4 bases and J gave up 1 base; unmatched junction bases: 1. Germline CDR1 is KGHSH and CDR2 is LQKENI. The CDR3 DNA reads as TGTGCCAGCTCACAGGGACAGGGGTCCTACAATGAGCAGTTCTTC. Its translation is CASSQGQGSYNEQFF.

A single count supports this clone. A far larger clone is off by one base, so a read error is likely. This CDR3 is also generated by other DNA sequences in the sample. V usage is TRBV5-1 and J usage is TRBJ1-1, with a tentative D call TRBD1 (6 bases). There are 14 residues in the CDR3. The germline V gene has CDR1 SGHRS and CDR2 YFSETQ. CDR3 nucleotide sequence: TGCGCCAGCAGGTTATCAGGGGCAGAAACTGAGGCTTTCTTT. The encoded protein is CASRLSGAETEAFF. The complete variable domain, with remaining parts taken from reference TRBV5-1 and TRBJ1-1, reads KAGVTQTPRYLIKTRGQQVTLSCSPISGHRSVSWYQQTPGQGLQFLFEYFSETQRNKGNFPGRFSGRQFSNSRSEMNVSTLELGDSALYLCASRLSGAETEAFFGQGTRLTVV.

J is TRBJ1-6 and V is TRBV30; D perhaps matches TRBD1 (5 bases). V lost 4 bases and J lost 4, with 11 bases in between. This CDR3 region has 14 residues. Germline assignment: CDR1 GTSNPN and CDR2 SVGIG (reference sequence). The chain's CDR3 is CAWKWPGYNSPLHF. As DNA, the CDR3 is TGTGCCTGGAAATGGCCAGGGTATAATTCACCCCTCCACTTT.

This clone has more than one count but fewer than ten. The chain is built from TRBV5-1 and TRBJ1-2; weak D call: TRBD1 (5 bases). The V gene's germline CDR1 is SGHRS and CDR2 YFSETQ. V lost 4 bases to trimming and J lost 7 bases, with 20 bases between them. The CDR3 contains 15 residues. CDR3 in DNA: TGCGCCAGCAGCACCGGGGACGGCGGCTTAGGTGGCTACACCTTC. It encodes CASSTGDGGLGGYTF.

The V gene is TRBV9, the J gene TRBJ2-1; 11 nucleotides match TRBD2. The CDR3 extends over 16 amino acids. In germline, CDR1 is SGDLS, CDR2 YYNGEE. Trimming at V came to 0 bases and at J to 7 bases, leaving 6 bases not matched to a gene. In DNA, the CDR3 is TGTGCCAGCAGCGTAGATCCGGGACTAGCGGTTAATGAGCAGTTCTTC. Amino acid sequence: CASSVDPGLAVNEQFF.

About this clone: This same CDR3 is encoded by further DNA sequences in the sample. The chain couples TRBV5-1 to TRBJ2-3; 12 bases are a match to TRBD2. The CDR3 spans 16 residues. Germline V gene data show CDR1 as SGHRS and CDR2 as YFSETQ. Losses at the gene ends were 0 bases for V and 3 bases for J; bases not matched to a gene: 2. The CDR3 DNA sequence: TGCGCCAGCAGCTTGGTACTAGCGGGAGGTACAGATACGCAGTATTTT. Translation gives CASSLVLAGGTDTQYF.

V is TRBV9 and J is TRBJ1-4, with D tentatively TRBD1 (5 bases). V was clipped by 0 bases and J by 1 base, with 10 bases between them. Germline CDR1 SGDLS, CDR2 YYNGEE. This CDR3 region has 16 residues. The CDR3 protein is CASSVGTTGTNEKLFF. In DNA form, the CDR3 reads TGTGCCAGCAGCGTAGGGACAACAGGAACTAATGAAAAACTGTTTTTT. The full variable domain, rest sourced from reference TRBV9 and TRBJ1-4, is DSGVTQTPKHLITATGQRVTLRCSPRSGDLSVYWYQQSLDQGLQFLIQYYNGEERAKGNILERFSAQQFPDLHSELNLSSLELGDSALYFCASSVGTTGTNEKLFFGSGTQLSVL.

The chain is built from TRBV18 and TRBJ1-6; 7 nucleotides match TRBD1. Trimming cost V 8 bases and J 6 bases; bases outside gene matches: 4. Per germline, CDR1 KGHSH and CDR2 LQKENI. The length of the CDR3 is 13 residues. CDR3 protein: CASAGQLNSPLHF. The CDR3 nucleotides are TGTGCCAGCGCGGGACAGCTTAATTCACCCCTCCACTTT.

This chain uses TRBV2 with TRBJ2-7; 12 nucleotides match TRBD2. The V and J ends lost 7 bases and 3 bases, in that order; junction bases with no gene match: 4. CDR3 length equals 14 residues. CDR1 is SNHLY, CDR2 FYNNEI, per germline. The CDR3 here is CASIGTSGFYEQYF. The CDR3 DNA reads TGTGCCAGCATAGGGACTAGCGGGTTCTACGAGCAGTACTTC.

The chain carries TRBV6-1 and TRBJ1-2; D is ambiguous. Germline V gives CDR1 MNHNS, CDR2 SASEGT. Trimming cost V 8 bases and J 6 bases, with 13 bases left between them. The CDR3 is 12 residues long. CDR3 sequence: CASREGRDGYTF. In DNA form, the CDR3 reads TGTGCCAGCCGGGAAGGGAGAGATGGCTACACCTTC.

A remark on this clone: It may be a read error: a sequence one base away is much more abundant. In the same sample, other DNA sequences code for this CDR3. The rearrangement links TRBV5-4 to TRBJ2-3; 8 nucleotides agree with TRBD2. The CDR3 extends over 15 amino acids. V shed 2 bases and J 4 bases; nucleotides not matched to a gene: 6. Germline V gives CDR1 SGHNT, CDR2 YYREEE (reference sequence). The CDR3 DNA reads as TGTGCCAGCAGCTTTACCAGCGGGAGATCAGATACGCAGTATTTT. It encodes CASSFTSGRSDTQYF.

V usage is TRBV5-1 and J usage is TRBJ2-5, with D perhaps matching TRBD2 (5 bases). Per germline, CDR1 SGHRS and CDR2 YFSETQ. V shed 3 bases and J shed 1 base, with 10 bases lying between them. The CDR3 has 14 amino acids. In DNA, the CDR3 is TGCGCCAGCAGCTCTCCTAGCTCCCAAGAGACCCAGTACTTC. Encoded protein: CASSSPSSQETQYF.

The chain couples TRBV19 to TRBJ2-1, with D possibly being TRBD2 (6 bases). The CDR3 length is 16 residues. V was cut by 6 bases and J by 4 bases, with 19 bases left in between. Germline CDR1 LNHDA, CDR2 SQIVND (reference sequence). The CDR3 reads CASSTGLRVRYNEQFF. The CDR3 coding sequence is TGTGCCAGTAGCACGGGACTTCGGGTCAGGTACAATGAGCAGTTCTTC.

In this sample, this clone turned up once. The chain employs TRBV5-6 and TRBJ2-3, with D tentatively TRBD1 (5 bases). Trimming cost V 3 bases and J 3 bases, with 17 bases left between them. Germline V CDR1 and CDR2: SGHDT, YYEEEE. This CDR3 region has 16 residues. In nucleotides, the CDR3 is TGTGCCAGCAGCTCGCAGGGCTCTGGTAAGACAGATACGCAGTATTTT. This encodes CASSSQGSGKTDTQYF.

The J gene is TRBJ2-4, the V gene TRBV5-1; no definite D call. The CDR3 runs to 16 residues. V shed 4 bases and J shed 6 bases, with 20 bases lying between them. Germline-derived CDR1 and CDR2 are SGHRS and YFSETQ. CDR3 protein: CASSPTQSGSVNIQYF. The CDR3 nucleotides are TGCGCCAGCAGCCCGACGCAATCCGGCAGCGTAAACATTCAGTACTTC.

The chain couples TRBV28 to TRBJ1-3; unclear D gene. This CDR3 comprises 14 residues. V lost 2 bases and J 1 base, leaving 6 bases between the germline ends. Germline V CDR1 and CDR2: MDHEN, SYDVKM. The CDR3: CASSLSGSGNTIYF. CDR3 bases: TGTGCCAGCAGTTTAAGTGGATCTGGAAACACCATATATTTT.

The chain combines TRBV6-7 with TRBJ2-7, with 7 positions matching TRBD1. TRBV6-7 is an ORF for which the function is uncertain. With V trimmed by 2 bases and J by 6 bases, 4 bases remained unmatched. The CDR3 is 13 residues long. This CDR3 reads CASSYPTGTEQYF. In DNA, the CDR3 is TGTGCCAGCAGTTACCCGACAGGGACCGAGCAGTACTTC.

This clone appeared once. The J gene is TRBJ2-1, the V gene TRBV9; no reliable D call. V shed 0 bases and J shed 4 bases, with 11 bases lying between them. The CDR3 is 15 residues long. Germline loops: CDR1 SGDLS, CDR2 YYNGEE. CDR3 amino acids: CASSVVDSPYNEQFF. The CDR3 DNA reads TGTGCCAGCAGCGTAGTAGACTCCCCTTACAATGAGCAGTTCTTC.

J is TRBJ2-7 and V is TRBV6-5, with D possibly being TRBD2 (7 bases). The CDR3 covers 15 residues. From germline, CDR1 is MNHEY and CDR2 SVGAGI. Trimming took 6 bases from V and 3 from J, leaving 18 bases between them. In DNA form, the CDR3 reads TGTGCCAGCAGCCTATTCGGGGGGCCCCACTACGAGCAGTACTTC. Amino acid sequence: CASSLFGGPHYEQYF.

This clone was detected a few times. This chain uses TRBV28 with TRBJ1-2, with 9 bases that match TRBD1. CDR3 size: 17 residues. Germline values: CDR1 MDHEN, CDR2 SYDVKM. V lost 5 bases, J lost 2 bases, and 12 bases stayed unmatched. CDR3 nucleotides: TGTGCCAGCAGTCCCCCCGCGGGACAGGGCTCAAACTATGGCTACACCTTC. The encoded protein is CASSPPAGQGSNYGYTF.